The present entry profiles one T cell receptor beta chain with its context. V lost 4 bases and J lost 4; bases outside the gene matches: 21. This CDR3 has 21 amino acids. In germline, CDR1 is SGHVS, CDR2 FQNEAQ. These data originate in a study of control samples from healthy donors and cancer patients. Produced via immunoSEQ multiplex PCR; TCRdb's table is partial and in-frame only. The repertoire holds about 140,000 clones, with approximately 94% as singletons. What was sequenced was blood. This receptor was obtained from a middle-aged man in good health. The V and J genes are TRBV7-8 and TRBJ2-3; 12 bases line up with TRBD2. Here the CDR3 reads CASSSTSQQTLAGGVADTQYF. DNA of the CDR3: TGTGCCAGCAGCTCGACGTCACAGCAGACACTAGCGGGAGGTGTCGCAGATACGCAGTATTTT.